The T cell receptor (beta chain) under discussion was sequenced for a study of radiation and T cells in renal cell carcinoma. Turning to this clone: No antigen is known for it. Other DNA sequences of this sample code for an identical CDR3.

Study results and caveats: From baseline, blood top tumor clonotypes peaked at 2 weeks post-radiation.

Sequenced by immunoSEQ multiplex PCR; TCRdb stores in-frame clones only, minus some. The data show over 120,000 clones, with roughly 88% seen just once and around 11% held by the top ten. Time point specified: baseline pretreatment blood. Treatment of the sample: 15 Gy SBRT to primary tumor, nephrectomy 4 weeks later. This CDR3 is 14 amino acids long. Germline V gives CDR1 LNHDA, CDR2 SQIVND (reference sequence). V lost 2 bases, J lost 0 bases, and 4 bases lay in between. This material consisted of blood, taken from a patient whose treatment included radiotherapy and nephrectomy. The V gene is TRBV19, the J gene TRBJ1-4; no reliable D call. The receptor's source is a woman in her forties or fifties with renal cell carcinoma. The CDR3 DNA reads as TGTGCCAGTAGTATACTTGCAACTAATGAAAAACTGTTTTTT. Amino acids: CASSILATNEKLFF.